The sequence of this T cell receptor beta chain was determined in a study of blood T cell repertoires in COVID-19 (TCRdb year 2020). About the study as a whole: Collaborator samples came from the United States, Italy and Spain and covered acute and convalescent phases of COVID-19. The prospective study material was composed of cDNA or gDNA derived from T cells, B-cell-depleted T cells, or PBMCs. The dataset comprised deeply sampled blood TCRbeta repertoires from subjects exposed to, actively infected with, or recovered from COVID-19. The repertoires were released in a freely available public database intended as a resource for research on the immune response to SARS-CoV-2. Samples came from the ongoing ImmuneRACE study (first 160 participants) plus 1,254 subjects from 6 global collaborators. Sample metadata almost always included a de-identified subject ID, COVID-19 status, age in years and sex. Where available, HLA class I and class II types were obtained from metadata supplied by the sample provider rather than from assay-based typing.

A remark on this clone: Its antigen has not been determined. No per-base quality is available; no much larger clone lies one base away.

Summary of the overall study and its limitations: The quantity of clinical and demographic metadata differed by source and by participant and was supplied without curation.

Including cysteine and phenylalanine, the CDR3 has 15 amino acids. Here the CDR3 DNA is all that survives: 45 bases in frame from base 1. From the germline V gene, CDR1 is MGHRA and CDR2 is YSYEKL. Clipping removes 3 bases from V and 3 bases from J, with 5 as the unmatched junction base count. The collaborating institutions used their own protocols to collect whole blood in K2EDTA tubes. For TCRbeta analysis, collaborator samples were shipped as frozen whole blood, as isolated PBMCs, or as DNA extracted from either sample type. TCRbeta CDR3 regions were amplified from genomic DNA using the immunoSEQ Assay, a bias-controlled multiplex PCR. The original methods were these. The number of nucleated cells in each sample was estimated by amplification of reference gene primers within the assay. To quantify the absolute abundance of each unique TCRbeta CDR3 rearrangement, sequence reads were collapsed and filtered. Productive Simpson clonality was computed per sample as the square root of Simpson's diversity index over productive rearrangements. TCRdb holds this immuneACCESS table with in-frame rearrangements only. Some clones are missing; in checked studies, unresolved V genes explain under half, and the rest has no known cause. V, J and clone size reflect that table, while D and trimming were determined from the DNA. A total of 60,000 to 70,000 clones appear in this sample, more than 90% of them only once. Around 13% of the sample lies in the top ten.

The V gene is TRBV4-1 and the J gene is TRBJ1-1, and TRBD1 matches 9 of the central bases. This receptor was taken from a human donor with active COVID-19. The donor label of this sample is uncertain. Sequencing was performed on peripheral blood. The CDR3 reads as follows: CASSQGTGGDTEAFF. The nucleotide sequence reads as follows: TGCGCCAGCAGCCAGGGAACAGGGGGCGACACTGAAGCTTTCTTT.